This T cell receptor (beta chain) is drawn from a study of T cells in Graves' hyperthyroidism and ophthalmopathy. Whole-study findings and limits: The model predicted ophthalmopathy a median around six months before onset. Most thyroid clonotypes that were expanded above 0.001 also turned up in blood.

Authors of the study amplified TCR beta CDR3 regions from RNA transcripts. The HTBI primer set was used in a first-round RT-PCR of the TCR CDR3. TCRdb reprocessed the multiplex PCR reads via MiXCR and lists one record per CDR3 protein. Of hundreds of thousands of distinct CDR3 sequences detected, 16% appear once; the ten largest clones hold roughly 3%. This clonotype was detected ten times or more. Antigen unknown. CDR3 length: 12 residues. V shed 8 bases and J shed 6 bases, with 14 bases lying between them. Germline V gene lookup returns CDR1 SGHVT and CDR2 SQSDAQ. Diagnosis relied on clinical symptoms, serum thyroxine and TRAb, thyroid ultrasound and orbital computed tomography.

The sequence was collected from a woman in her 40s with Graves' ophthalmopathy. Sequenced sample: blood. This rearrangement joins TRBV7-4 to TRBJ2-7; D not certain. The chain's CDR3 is CASPTRYCEQYF. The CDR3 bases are TGTGCCAGCCCCACTCGGTATTGCGAGCAGTACTTC.